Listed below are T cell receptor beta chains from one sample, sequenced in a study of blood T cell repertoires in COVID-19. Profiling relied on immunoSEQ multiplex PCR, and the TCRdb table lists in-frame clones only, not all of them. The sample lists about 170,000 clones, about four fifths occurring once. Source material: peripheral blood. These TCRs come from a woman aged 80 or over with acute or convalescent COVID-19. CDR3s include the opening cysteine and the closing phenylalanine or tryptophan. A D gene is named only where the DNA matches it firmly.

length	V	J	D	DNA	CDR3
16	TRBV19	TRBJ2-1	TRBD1	TGTGCCACCAAAAATCCGGGACAGGGGTTCTACAATGAGCAGTTCTTC	CATKNPGQGFYNEQFF
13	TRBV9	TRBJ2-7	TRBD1	TGTGCCAGCAGCCCCTGGACAGGGAACGAGCAGTACTTC	CASSPWTGNEQYF
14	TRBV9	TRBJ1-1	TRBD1	TGTGCCAGCAGCCTAGGACAGGGGTTGACTGAAGCTTTCTTT	CASSLGQGLTEAFF
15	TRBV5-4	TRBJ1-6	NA	TGTGCCAGCAGCGTTGGGGCAGACCCTATTTCACCCCTCCACTTT	CASSVGADPISPLHF
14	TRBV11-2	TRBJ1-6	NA	TGTGCCAGCAGCGCAAACAGGGCTAATTCACCCCTCCACTTT	CASSANRANSPLHF
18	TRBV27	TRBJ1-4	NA	TGTGCCAGCAGCTCCGAGGGTACAGGGCTGTCAACTAATGAAAAACTGTTTTTT	CASSSEGTGLSTNEKLFF
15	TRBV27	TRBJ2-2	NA	TGTGCCAGCCAGAAAACAGGGCCGAACACCGGGGAGCTGTTTTTT	CASQKTGPNTGELFF
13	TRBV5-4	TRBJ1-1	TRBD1	TGTGCCAGCAGCTTTGACAGGGCGACCGAAGCTTTCTTT	CASSFDRATEAFF
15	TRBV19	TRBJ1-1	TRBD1	TGTGCCAGTAGTATAGTAGGGACAGAAAACACTGAAGCTTTCTTT	CASSIVGTENTEAFF
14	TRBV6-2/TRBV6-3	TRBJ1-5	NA	TGTGCCAGCAGTTACGACAGCTACAATCAGCCCCAGCATTTT	CASSYDSYNQPQHF
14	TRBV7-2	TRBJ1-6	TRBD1	TGTGCCAGCAGCGTACAGGGGGGAGGCTCACCCCTCCACTTT	CASSVQGGGSPLHF
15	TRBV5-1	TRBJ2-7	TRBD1	TGCGCCAGCAGTGCTGGGACAGGGAAAGCCTACGAGCAGTACTTC	CASSAGTGKAYEQYF
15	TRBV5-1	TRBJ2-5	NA	TGCGCCAGCAGCTTGGAGCGGGCCTGGGGGGAGACCCAGTACTTC	CASSLERAWGETQYF
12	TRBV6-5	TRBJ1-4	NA	TGTGCCAGCAGAGCCTCGGGGGAAAAACTGTTTTTT	CASRASGEKLFF
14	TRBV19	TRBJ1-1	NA	TGTGCCAGTACCACTCCAGGGGCGAACACTGAAGCTTTCTTT	CASTTPGANTEAFF
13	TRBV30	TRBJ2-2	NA	TGTGCCTGGAGTGCCTCATGGGCGGGGGAGCTGTTTTTT	CAWSASWAGELFF
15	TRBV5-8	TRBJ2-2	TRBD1	TGTGCCAGCAGCTTGGGGACAGGCGCCACCGGGGAGCTGTTTTTT	CASSLGTGATGELFF
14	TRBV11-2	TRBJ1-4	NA	TGTGCCAGCAGCTTATCAGGCATTAATGAAAAACTGTTTTTT	CASSLSGINEKLFF
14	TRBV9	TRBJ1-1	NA	TGTGCCAGCAGCGTAGCAGGAGTAGGGGTCGAAGCTTTCTTT	CASSVAGVGVEAFF
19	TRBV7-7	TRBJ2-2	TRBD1	TGTGCTAGCAGCTTAGTAACGTTTCCGGGACAGACCAACACCGGGGAGCTGTTTTTT	CASSLVTFPGQTNTGELFF
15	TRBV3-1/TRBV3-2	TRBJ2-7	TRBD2	TGTGCCAGCAGCCCAAGACCTAGCGGGGGTTACGAGCAGTACTTC	CASSPRPSGGYEQYF
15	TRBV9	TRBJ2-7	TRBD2	TGTGCCAGCAGCCAAGGACTAGCGGGAGACTACGAGCAGTACTTC	CASSQGLAGDYEQYF
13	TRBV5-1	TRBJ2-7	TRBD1	TGCGCCAGCAGCTATGGACAGGGAAGCGAGCAGTACTTC	CASSYGQGSEQYF
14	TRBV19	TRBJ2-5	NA	TGTGCCAGTAGTTTAGGGCCCAACGGGGAGACCCAGTACTTC	CASSLGPNGETQYF
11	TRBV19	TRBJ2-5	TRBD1	TGTGCCAGCAGGGGGCAAGAGACCCAGTACTTC	CASRGQETQYF
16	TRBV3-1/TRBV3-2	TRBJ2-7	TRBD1	TGTGCCAGCAGCCAAGATCCAGCAGGGGGACGGGACGAGCAGTACTTC	CASSQDPAGGRDEQYF